This T cell receptor beta chain derives from a study of T-cell memory formation after mild COVID-19. This clonotype was counted between two and nine times. TCRdb analysed the 5' RACE reads with MiXCR anew, one entry per CDR3 protein. The repertoire holds about 350,000 distinct CDR3 sequences, with roughly 15% as singletons. The CDR3 contains 14 residues. Trimming shortened V by 4 bases and J by 3 bases, and 13 bases separated the two germline ends. Germline assignment: CDR1 SGHDT and CDR2 YYEEEE. This receptor was obtained from a man aged 18 to 30 who had mild COVID-19 (a few samples of this study predate the infection). Cell type and time point are not known. Specimen: PBMCs or a T cell subset sorted from them (not recorded which). This chain uses TRBV5-6 with TRBJ2-5; possible D gene TRBD2, 6 bases. The CDR3: CASSPGGAEETQYF. The CDR3 DNA reads TGTGCCAGCAGCCCCGGAGGGGCCGAAGAGACCCAGTACTTC.